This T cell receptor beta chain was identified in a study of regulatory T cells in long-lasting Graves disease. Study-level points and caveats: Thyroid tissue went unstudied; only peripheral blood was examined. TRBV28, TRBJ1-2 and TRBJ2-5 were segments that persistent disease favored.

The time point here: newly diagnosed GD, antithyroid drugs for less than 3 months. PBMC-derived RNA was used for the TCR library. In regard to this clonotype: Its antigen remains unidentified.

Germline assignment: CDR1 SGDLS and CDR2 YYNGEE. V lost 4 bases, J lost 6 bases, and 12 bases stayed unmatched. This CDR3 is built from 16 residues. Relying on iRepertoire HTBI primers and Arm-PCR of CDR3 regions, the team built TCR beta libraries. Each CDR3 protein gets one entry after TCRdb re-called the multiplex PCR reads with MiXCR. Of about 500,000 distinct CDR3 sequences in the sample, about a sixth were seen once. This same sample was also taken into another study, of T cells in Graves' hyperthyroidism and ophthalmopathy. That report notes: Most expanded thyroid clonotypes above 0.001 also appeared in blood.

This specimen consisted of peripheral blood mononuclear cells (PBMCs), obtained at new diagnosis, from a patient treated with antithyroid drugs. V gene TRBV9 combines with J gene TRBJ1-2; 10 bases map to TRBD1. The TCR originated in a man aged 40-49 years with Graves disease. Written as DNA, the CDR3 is TGTGCCAGCAGCATCGGAACGGACAGGGGGATTCATGGCTACACCTTC. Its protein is CASSIGTDRGIHGYTF.